Listed here are 12 T cell receptor beta chains from one sample, sequenced in a study of cytomegalovirus exposure and HLA in healthy donors (dated by TCRdb to about 2017). Library construction relied on the immunoSEQ multiplex PCR assay. For the multiplex PCR, a mixture combining 60 forward primers for TCR Vbeta segments and 13 reverse primers for TCR Jbeta segments was used. TCRdb stores this immuneACCESS table with in-frame sequences only. Part of the clones is absent; in the studies checked, under half of the shortfall reflects unresolved V genes, and no reason is known for the rest. Here the sample has approximately 120,000 clones; around 86% occur a single time. The leading ten clones occupy roughly 2% of the sample. Sequencing was carried out using PBMCs. Source of these receptors: a woman in her twenties or thirties in good health and CMV-seronegative.

CDR3 protein: CASSLEGAGETQYF. For the CDR3, the DNA is TGTGCCAGTAGTCTTGAGGGGGCCGGAGAGACCCAGTACTTC. The rearrangement links TRBV19 to TRBJ2-5; 7 bases fit TRBD1. The CDR3 extends over 14 amino acids. Germline V lookup: CDR1 LNHDA, CDR2 SQIVND (reference sequence). Trimming at V came to 5 bases and at J to 4 bases, leaving 7 bases not matched to a gene.

V usage is TRBV5-1 and J usage is TRBJ2-3; 13 nucleotides match TRBD2. The germline V gene encodes CDR1 SGHRS and CDR2 YFSETQ. This CDR3 has 16 residues. Trimming removed 3 bases from V and 3 bases from J; junction bases left unmatched: 4. The CDR3 region is CASSSMTSGRTDTQYF. The CDR3 bases are TGCGCCAGCAGCTCGATGACTAGCGGGAGGACAGATACGCAGTATTTT.

The gene calls are TRBV28 and TRBJ1-2; no definite D call. V lost 2 bases and J 4 bases, leaving 8 bases between the germline ends. The CDR3 is made up of 13 amino acids. Germline V gene sequence: CDR1 MDHEN, CDR2 SYDVKM. The CDR3 protein is CASSLPRFYGYTF. DNA of the CDR3: TGTGCCAGCAGTTTACCCAGATTCTATGGCTACACCTTC.

V gene TRBV11-2 combines with J gene TRBJ1-5; D perhaps matches TRBD1 (6 bases). The CDR3 is made up of 14 amino acids. Germline V gene data show CDR1 as SGHAT and CDR2 as FQNNGV. Trimming removed 2 bases from V and 5 bases from J, with 10 bases in between. For the CDR3, the DNA is TGTGCCAGCAGCTTAAGCGGGGGCGATCAGCCCCAGCATTTT. Its protein is CASSLSGGDQPQHF.

This clone was seen only once. The chain employs TRBV4-1 and TRBJ2-1, with 7 nucleotides matching TRBD2. The CDR3 extends over 16 amino acids. Germline loops: CDR1 MGHRA, CDR2 YSYEKL. J lost 10 bases, V lost 1 base, and 13 bases had no gene match. The chain's CDR3 is CASSQGGTIPWREQFF. CDR3 DNA: TGCGCCAGCAGCCAAGGTGGGACTATCCCCTGGCGGGAGCAGTTCTTC.

This chain connects TRBV7-7 to TRBJ1-1; no reliable D call. The CDR3 is 15 amino acids. Germline V gene lookup returns CDR1 SSHAT and CDR2 FNYEAQ (reference sequence). V was cut by 2 bases and J by 2 bases, with 12 bases left in between. The CDR3 region is CASSLNGQSNTEAFF. In nucleotides, the CDR3 is TGTGCCAGCAGCTTAAATGGTCAGTCTAACACTGAAGCTTTCTTT.

The chain employs TRBV18 and TRBJ1-3; possible D gene TRBD1, 5 bases. Between the trimmed V and J ends, which lost 1 base and 3 bases, there was a span of 16 bases. This CDR3 has 17 residues. The germline V gene has CDR1 KGHSH and CDR2 LQKENI. CDR3 protein: CASSPLIRGESGNTIYF. The CDR3 DNA reads as TGTGCCAGCTCACCACTCATTAGGGGCGAAAGTGGAAACACCATATATTTT.

The chain carries TRBV2 and TRBJ2-1; D gene ambiguous. The CDR3 has 10 residues. From germline, CDR1 is SNHLY and CDR2 FYNNEI. V lost 6 bases, J lost 10 bases, and 7 bases lay in between. The CDR3 loop is CASRPREQFF. The CDR3 bases are TGTGCCAGCAGGCCTCGGGAGCAGTTCTTC. Supplemented by reference TRBV2 and TRBJ2-1, the full variable domain reads EPEVTQTPSHQVTQMGQEVILRCVPISNHLYFYWYRQILGQKVEFLVSFYNNEISEKSEIFDDQFSVERPDGSNFTLKIRSTKLEDSAMYFCASRPREQFFGPGTRLTVL.

With regard to this clone: Other DNA sequences in this specimen translate into the identical CDR3. The chain links TRBV6-5 to TRBJ2-7, with 7 bases matching TRBD2. J lost 7 bases, V lost 0 bases, and 0 bases had no gene match. Germline assignment: CDR1 MNHEY and CDR2 SVGAGI. The CDR3 has 12 amino acids. The CDR3 DNA sequence: TGTGCCAGCAGTTACTCGGGGGGGGAGCAGTACTTC. Amino acids: CASSYSGGEQYF.

The chain has TRBV5-1 and TRBJ2-7; 14 positions match TRBD2. The J segment lost 3 bases and the V segment lost 4 bases, leaving 9 bases of the junction unmatched. CDR1 SGHRS and CDR2 YFSETQ come from the germline V gene. The CDR3 sequence is 17 residues long. CDR3: CASSPGLAGGRSYEQYF. CDR3 coding DNA: TGCGCCAGCAGCCCTGGACTAGCGGGAGGCCGAAGCTACGAGCAGTACTTC.

V gene TRBV5-4 combines with J gene TRBJ2-3, with D possibly TRBD1 on 5 matching bases. Per the germline V gene, CDR1 is SGHNT and CDR2 is YYREEE (reference sequence). The CDR3 has 14 amino acids. Trimming pared 2 bases from V and 1 base from J, leaving 8 bases between. The CDR3 protein is CASSFRGGTDTQYF. The CDR3 DNA is TGTGCCAGCAGCTTTAGGGGCGGCACAGATACGCAGTATTTT.

V and J are TRBV4-3 and TRBJ1-4; the match to TRBD1 covers 9 bases. The germline CDR1 and CDR2 sequences are LGHNA and YSLEER. The CDR3 sequence is 16 residues long. V lost 3 bases to trimming and J lost 1 base; unmatched junction nucleotides: 3. In DNA, the CDR3 is TGCGCCAGCAGCCAGGGACAGGGCATAACTAATGAAAAACTGTTTTTT. It translates to CASSQGQGITNEKLFF.